This T cell receptor beta chain appears in the sequencing data of a study of Ad26.COV2.S vaccination and SARS-CoV-2 variants (dated by TCRdb to the early 2020s). In terms of the full investigation: Donors in the vaccine arm were drawn from COV1001, a multicentre, randomized, double-blind, placebo-controlled phase I-IIa trial testing Ad26.COV2.S in healthy adults. Ad26.COV2.S was administered intramuscularly at a dose of 5x10^10 or 1x10^11 viral particles, either as one shot or as two shots given 56 days apart. The TCR-sequenced set comprised about 32 samples: some 19 Ad26.COV2.S vaccine recipients, 5 placebo recipients and 8 SARS-CoV-2 convalescent individuals. Throughout the experiments and outcome assessment, investigators stayed blinded to trial group allocation. TCRbeta repertoire sequencing was used to assess the specificity and breadth of SARS-CoV-2-reactive T cell receptors after Ad26.COV2.S vaccination. Trial participants were randomized into five groups of five, in which low-dose or high-dose Ad26.COV2.S was given once or twice, or placebo was given on both occasions.

TCRbeta CDR3 regions were sequenced with the immunoSEQ Assay. After extraction, genomic DNA underwent amplification by bias-controlled multiplex PCR, followed by high-throughput sequencing. Per the original workflow: To quantify the absolute abundance of every unique TCRbeta CDR3 region, sequences were collapsed and filtered. T cell fraction was estimated by normalization of TCRbeta template counts to usable DNA, with usable DNA being measured through amplification of reference genes present in all nucleated cells. Repertoire TCRs were annotated as SARS-CoV-2-specific by exact matching of V gene, CDR3 amino acid sequence and J gene to a known reactive TCR set. The reference SARS-CoV-2 TCR set came from MIRA and was filtered for enrichment in COVID-19-positive ImmuneCODE repertoires, removing public or cross-reactive TCRs. Using the MIRA antigens, annotated TCRs were further analysed by specific ORF or by position within an ORF. Breadth was defined as the number of annotated unique rearrangements divided by the total number of unique productive rearrangements, and depth was defined as the summed frequency of the annotated unique rearrangements. Two-sided Wilcoxon rank-sum tests were applied when comparing TCR breadth between groups. TCRdb obtained this table from immuneACCESS and retained in-frame rearrangements with V and J assigned. These tables miss some clones; where compared with another copy, unresolved V genes account for less than half of the shortfall, and the remainder is unexplained. V and J calls and clone size are copied from that table; D and trimming were computed from the DNA. The sample profile shows over 450,000 clones; roughly nine tenths of them were found once. The top ten constitute around 1.6% of the sample.

General conclusions and limits of the study: The study was not powered for comparison of responses between vaccine doses or regimens. Vaccine and placebo recipients had comparable non-spike TCR breadth, which fits with the vaccine containing only spike. It was noted by the authors that total T cell responses may have been underestimated by the TCR breadth and depth analyses. Compared with placebo recipients, Ad26.COV2.S recipients showed higher spike-specific TCR breadth (P = 0.0014). After vaccination, spike-specific CD8+ and CD4+ T cell responses were reported to show substantial breadth.

A remark on this clone: Its binding antigen is unknown. No much larger clonotype is one base removed from it; base qualities were not supplied.

The treatment or condition label, as the study defines it: roughly 19 received Ad26.COV2.S at low or high dose, single or two shots; 5 received placebo; per-sample allocation not given. For vaccine and placebo recipients, the sequenced repertoires came from samples collected on day 63 after the first injection. In Cohort 1b, fewer than 30 adults aged 18-55 years were enrolled at a single site in Boston, USA, between 29 July and 7 August 2020. Ad26.COV2.S consisted of a replication-incompetent adenovirus type 26 vector by which a prefusion-stabilized SARS-CoV-2 spike protein from the original Wuhan strain was expressed. The receptor's source is a person between 18 and 65 years old who received the Ad26.COV2.S COVID-19 vaccine or a placebo. The sample in question was peripheral blood, obtained in a trial of Ad26.COV2.S vaccine versus placebo.

The DNA sequence is TGTGCCAGCAGCCCCCCCGGGTTACTAGCGGGGATTCCCTACGAGCAGTACTTC. The resulting protein is CASSPPGLLAGIPYEQYF. The sequence links TRBV7-2 to TRBJ2-7, and TRBD2 aligns with 10 junction nucleotides. Clipping removes 5 bases from V and 2 bases from J, with 15 as the unmatched junction base count. The CDR3 goes from the cysteine to the phenylalanine over 18 residues. Just the 54-base CDR3 DNA is kept, in frame starting at base 1. CDR1 and CDR2 were assigned from the germline V gene as SGHTA and FQGNSA.